Following are 7 T cell receptor beta chains from one sample sequenced in a study of T cells in Graves' hyperthyroidism and ophthalmopathy. Amplification targeted TCR beta CDR3 regions from RNA transcripts. The TCR CDR3 was amplified in a first-round RT-PCR using the HTBI primer set. TCRdb redid the calling of the multiplex PCR reads with MiXCR, one entry per CDR3 protein. This table has a few hundred thousand distinct CDR3 sequences, more than 15% appearing once. The sample taken for sequencing was blood. These receptors were obtained from a middle-aged woman with Graves' ophthalmopathy.

This clonotype was observed a few times. The chain has TRBV3-1 and TRBJ2-5, with D maybe TRBD2 (5 bases). The V gene's germline CDR1 is LGHDT and CDR2 YNNKEL (reference sequence). Trimming pared 3 bases from V and 4 bases from J, leaving 15 bases between. The CDR3 covers 15 residues. CDR3 DNA: TGTGCCAGCAGCCAGGTACTAGTGGGTGGAGAGACCCAGTACTTC. Protein product: CASSQVLVGGETQYF.

The V call is TRBV29-1, the J call TRBJ1-1, with D hard to call. This CDR3 has 13 residues. CDR1 is SQVTM, CDR2 ANQGSEA, per germline. V gave up 0 bases and J gave up 4 bases, with 9 bases separating them. CDR3 sequence reads: CSVEDQAGTEAFF. The CDR3 region has the DNA TGCAGCGTTGAAGATCAGGCGGGCACTGAAGCTTTCTTT.

This clonotype was observed at least ten times. The gene calls are TRBV7-8 and TRBJ1-1; maybe TRBD1 (6 bases). Germline assignment: CDR1 SGHVS and CDR2 FQNEAQ. V was cut by 3 bases and J by 5 bases, with 16 bases left in between. The CDR3 is 15 residues long. The CDR3 region has the DNA TGTGCCAGCAGCTTGTACCAGGGGCACGGGACTGAAGCTTTCTTT. Translation gives CASSLYQGHGTEAFF.

The table lists this clonotype with many counts. The CDR3 loop reads CASSQSGGGETQYF. The CDR3, as DNA: TGTGCCAGCAGCCAATCGGGGGGCGGAGAGACCCAGTACTTC. V and J are TRBV3-1 and TRBJ2-5; possible D gene TRBD2, 7 bases. CDR1 LGHDT and CDR2 YNNKEL come from the germline V gene (reference sequence). Trimming stripped 2 bases from V and 4 bases from J, with 11 bases between. The CDR3 has 14 amino acids.

This clonotype occurred many times. The chain uses TRBV18 and TRBJ1-1; the match to TRBD1 covers 7 bases. V lost 6 bases and J lost 5; bases outside the gene matches: 9. The CDR3 is 14 residues long. Germline CDR1 is KGHSH and CDR2 is LQKENI. CDR3 nucleotide sequence: TGTGCCAGCTCTCCCCGACAGGGAGATACTGAAGCTTTCTTT. Translated: CASSPRQGDTEAFF.

The chain combines TRBV6-1 with TRBJ1-4; D might be TRBD1 (6 bases). There are 17 residues in the CDR3. Germline CDR1 and CDR2: MNHNS and SASEGT. Trimming stripped 10 bases from V and 8 bases from J, with 29 bases between. For the CDR3, the DNA is TGTGCCATACGGGGGGCCGGGACACGGGGTGGTCGAGAAAAACTGTTTTTT. Its translation is CAIRGAGTRGGREKLFF.

J is TRBJ1-1 and V is TRBV5-1; D not certain. Trimming took off 0 bases at V and 4 bases at J, with 10 bases between the two ends. The germline gives CDR1 SGHRS, CDR2 YFSETQ. This CDR3 spans 14 amino acids. The CDR3 sequence: CASSLGSLGTEAFF. CDR3 sequence (DNA): TGCGCCAGCAGCTTGGGATCGCTAGGCACTGAAGCTTTCTTT.